This record covers a single T cell receptor beta chain. The antigen is unknown. Regarding treatment: 19 received Ad26.COV2.S at low or high dose, single or two shots; about 5 received placebo; per-sample allocation not given. Material that was analyzed had been drawn on day 63 after the first vaccine or placebo injection. This adult donor, from Boston, was 18-55 years old. An Ad26 vector expressing Wuhan-strain SARS-CoV-2 spike served as the vaccine. This sample is part of a study of Ad26.COV2.S vaccination and SARS-CoV-2 variants. Study-wide background: The vaccine Ad26.COV2.S was put into the muscle once, or twice with 56 days between. Study-level findings and limits: It was found that vaccine and placebo recipients had similar non-spike TCR breadth.

Clones were read by immunoSEQ multiplex PCR, and TCRdb kept only the in-frame ones, dropping some. The table includes under 300,000 clones, roughly 85% detected once. The sequence was collected from a person between 18 and 60 years old who received the Ad26.COV2.S COVID-19 vaccine or a placebo. Source: peripheral blood, taken in a trial of Ad26.COV2.S vaccine versus placebo.

CDR3 coding DNA: TGTGCCTGGACGCGGGTAAGAAACACTGAAGCTTTCTTT. Translation: CAWTRVRNTEAFF. V is TRBV30 and J is TRBJ1-1; no firm D call. The germline V and J ends were trimmed by 4 bases and 2 bases, with 11 bases remaining between them. Germline assignment: CDR1 GTSNPN and CDR2 SVGIG (reference sequence). The CDR3 is 13 amino acids.